The 32 T cell receptor beta chains in this list originate from one sample, sequenced in a study of T-cell reconstitution after alpha-beta-depleted transplantation in children. Unique molecular identifiers were incorporated during preparation of the TCRbeta library. TCRdb re-called the PCR reads with MiXCR, one entry per CDR3 protein. The sample has about 78,000 distinct CDR3 sequences; roughly an eighth are singletons. The sequenced sample was PBMCs, mostly from graft donor cells, obtained 180 days after TCRalphabeta/CD19-depleted stem cell transplant. The receptors stem from a male patient under 10 years old who had a stem cell transplant for acute lymphoblastic leukemia, so the T cells may come from the graft donor.

This clonotype has a handful of counts. V gene TRBV5-5 combines with J gene TRBJ2-5; no reliable D call. The germline CDR1 and CDR2 sequences are SGHKS and YYEKEE (reference sequence). The germline V and J ends were trimmed by 4 bases and 4 bases, with 5 bases remaining between them. The CDR3 is made up of 11 amino acids. The CDR3 spells CASSVRETQYF. The CDR3 nucleotides read TGTGCCAGCAGCGTCAGAGAGACCCAGTACTTC.

Here the CDR3 reads CASPAAGTQYF. Written as DNA, the CDR3 is TGTGCCAGCCCGGCGGCAGGGACCCAGTACTTC. The chain joins TRBV2 to TRBJ2-5; D unresolved. V lost 8 bases and J lost 7, with 11 bases in between. CDR1 is SNHLY and CDR2 is FYNNEI in the germline V gene. This CDR3 has 11 amino acids.

This clonotype was counted ten times or more. The chain recombines TRBV5-1 with TRBJ2-5; TRBD1 or TRBD2 may be the D gene (5 bases each). The germline V and J ends were trimmed by 2 bases and 5 bases, with 13 bases remaining between them. The germline V gene encodes CDR1 SGHRS and CDR2 YFSETQ. This CDR3 contains 14 residues. The CDR3 is CASSLTGRWETQYF. CDR3 in DNA: TGCGCCAGCAGCTTAACGGGACGGTGGGAGACCCAGTACTTC.

This clonotype appeared many times. The J gene is TRBJ2-7, the V gene TRBV20-1; D might be TRBD2 (6 bases). The V end was cut by 3 bases, the J end by 3 bases, with 21 bases between. Germline V gives CDR1 DFQATT, CDR2 SNEGSKA (reference sequence). The CDR3 runs 16 residues. The CDR3 bases are TGCAGTGCTAGTTTGGCAGGGAGGAGTAGTAGCTACGAGCAGTACTTC. The encoded protein is CSASLAGRSSSYEQYF.

V is TRBV24-1 and J is TRBJ2-5; 9 bases align to TRBD1. Per germline, CDR1 KGHDR and CDR2 SFDVKD. V lost 5 bases, J lost 2 bases, and 11 bases stayed unmatched. This CDR3 region has 17 residues. CDR3 coding DNA: TGTGCCACCAGTGGTCCCGTTCGGGGACAGGGTCAAGAGACCCAGTACTTC. It is translated as CATSGPVRGQGQETQYF.

The gene calls are TRBV9 and TRBJ2-1; perhaps D is TRBD1 or TRBD2 (5 bases each). The CDR3 extends over 13 amino acids. Germline values: CDR1 SGDLS, CDR2 YYNGEE. V dropped 4 bases and J dropped 7 bases, with 12 bases sitting between them. The chain's CDR3 is CASSSGAGNEQFF. The CDR3 DNA sequence: TGTGCCAGCAGCTCCGGGGCTGGGAATGAGCAGTTCTTC.

The CDR3, as DNA: TGTGCCAGCAGCTTAGCGAGGTCAGGGGAGCTGTTTTTT. Translating it yields CASSLARSGELFF. The chain has TRBV7-6 and TRBJ2-2; D uncertain. CDR3 size: 13 residues. The germline V and J ends were trimmed by 0 bases and 8 bases, with 7 bases remaining between them. Germline lookup yields CDR1 SGHVS and CDR2 FNYEAQ.

V is TRBV7-9 and J is TRBJ2-3; 9 bases are shared with TRBD2. Trimming cost V 3 bases and J 9 bases; bases outside gene matches: 7. The length of the CDR3 is 14 residues. Germline-derived CDR1 and CDR2 are SEHNR and FQNEAQ (reference sequence). The CDR3 DNA reads as TGTGCCAGCAGCTTCCGGCGGGGGGGGGACACGCAGTATTTT. Its translation is CASSFRRGGDTQYF.

The chain carries TRBV25-1 and TRBJ2-5; D may match TRBD1 or TRBD2 (6 bases each). The V and J ends lost 4 bases and 4 bases respectively, with 16 bases between them. The CDR3 has 15 amino acids. The germline CDR1 and CDR2 sequences are MGHDK and SYGVNS. CDR3 in amino acids: CASSAPTGARETQYF. Written as DNA, the CDR3 is TGTGCCAGCAGTGCGCCCACGGGGGCGCGAGAGACCCAGTACTTC.

This clonotype was seen a handful of times. The genes are TRBV6-1 and TRBJ1-1, with D perhaps matching TRBD1 (6 bases). The CDR3 is 15 amino acids. V shed 6 bases and J shed 5 bases, with 19 bases lying between them. Looked up from germline, CDR1 is MNHNS and CDR2 is SASEGT. CDR3 DNA sequence: TGTGCCAGCAGCCCGACCGGGGGCCTGGGAACTGAAGCTTTCTTT. It specifies CASSPTGGLGTEAFF.

This clonotype occurred a few times. The rearrangement links TRBV5-1 to TRBJ2-5; TRBD1 agrees at 11 bases. The V gene's germline CDR1 is SGHRS and CDR2 YFSETQ. J was trimmed by 4 bases and V by 8 bases; bases with no gene match: 10. The CDR3 loop spans 15 amino acids. The CDR3 DNA reads TGCGCCAGTACCTCCGGAGGGACAGGGGGAGAGACCCAGTACTTC. Its protein product is CASTSGGTGGETQYF.

This rearrangement joins TRBV7-3 to TRBJ2-2, with a possible D match to TRBD2 (6 bases). Germline loops: CDR1 SGHTA, CDR2 FQGTGA. CDR3 length equals 16 residues. V was cut by 3 bases and J by 2 bases, with 13 bases left in between. Here the CDR3 reads CASSFKGLTNTGELFF. CDR3 coding DNA: TGTGCCAGCAGCTTTAAAGGACTAACAAACACCGGGGAGCTGTTTTTT.

V is TRBV4-3 and J is TRBJ2-7; D uncertain. The germline V gene has CDR1 LGHNA and CDR2 YSLEER. V was trimmed by 4 bases and J by 7 bases, leaving 17 bases between them. The CDR3 runs to 14 residues. Written as DNA, the CDR3 is TGCGCCAGCAGCCGGGTAGAAGGTTCCTGGGAGCAGTACTTC. Translated, it gives CASSRVEGSWEQYF.

The chain links TRBV7-8 to TRBJ1-5, with TRBD1 matching over 8 bases. V lost 0 bases to trimming and J lost 5 bases; unmatched junction nucleotides: 9. CDR1 and CDR2 (germline): SGHVS, FQNEAQ. The CDR3 length is 17 residues. DNA of the CDR3: TGTGCCAGCAGCTTAGCCGACAGGGGAAGGCTCCATCAGCCCCAGCATTTT. Amino acids: CASSLADRGRLHQPQHF. Looking up the rest from reference TRBV7-8 and TRBJ1-5 gives the full variable domain: GAGVSQSPRYKVAKRGQDVALRCDPISGHVSLFWYQQALGQGPEFLTYFQNEAQLDKSGLPSDRFFAERPEGSVSTLKIQRTQQEDSAVYLCASSLADRGRLHQPQHFGDGTRLSIL.

The sample holds a few counts of this clonotype. The CDR3 DNA is TGTGCCAGCAGCCAGGGGCCTTTTCGGGGGGCGAGAGAGACCCAGTACTTC. Protein sequence: CASSQGPFRGARETQYF. The rearrangement joins TRBV7-2 to TRBJ2-5; TRBD2 might be the D (7 bases). CDR1 is SGHTA, CDR2 FQGNSA, per germline. The CDR3 contains 17 residues. The germline V and J ends were trimmed by 5 bases and 4 bases, with 23 bases remaining between them.

This clonotype was detected many times. This chain connects TRBV20-1 to TRBJ2-7; D is perhaps TRBD1 (5 bases). Trimming stripped 1 base from V and 1 base from J, with 11 bases between. CDR1 DFQATT and CDR2 SNEGSKA come from the germline V gene (reference sequence). The CDR3 covers 14 residues. The CDR3 DNA is TGCAGTGCTAGAGGTCTCGACAGTTCCTACGAGCAGTACTTC. Its protein is CSARGLDSSYEQYF.

V gene TRBV28 combines with J gene TRBJ2-1; D call uncertain. Looked up from germline, CDR1 is MDHEN and CDR2 is SYDVKM. Trimming stripped 4 bases from V and 2 bases from J, with 9 bases between. The CDR3 is 14 amino acids. The CDR3 nucleotides read TGTGCCAGCAGTTACAAGAACCCCTACAATGAGCAGTTCTTC. It codes for CASSYKNPYNEQFF.

The sample holds a few counts of this clonotype. The CDR3 loop reads CASTPGPDTQYF. The DNA of the CDR3 is TGTGCCAGCACCCCGGGGCCAGATACGCAGTATTTT. The chain uses TRBV12-3 or TRBV12-4 and TRBJ2-3; D is perhaps TRBD1 or TRBD2 (5 bases each). V was pared by 7 bases and J by 4 bases, with 9 bases between. This CDR3 is built from 12 residues.

This chain uses TRBV30 with TRBJ2-7; D might be TRBD2 (7 bases). CDR1 is GTSNPN and CDR2 is SVGIG in the germline V gene (reference sequence). This CDR3 contains 15 residues. V lost 1 base and J lost 1, with 14 bases in between. Written as DNA, the CDR3 is TGTGCCTGGAGTGCCGGGGGGCGGAAGTCCTACGAGCAGTACTTC. Translation: CAWSAGGRKSYEQYF.

This clonotype was seen once. A much bigger clone sits one base away, suggesting this may be a read error. The chain links TRBV10-3 to TRBJ2-7; 10 bases align to TRBD2. This CDR3 comprises 15 residues. Trimming cost V 4 bases and J 3 bases; bases outside gene matches: 6. Germline CDR1 reads ENHRY; CDR2 reads SYGVKD. DNA for the CDR3: TGTGCCATCAGTGGGCCGGGACTAGCGAGCTACGAGCAGTACTTC. Translating it yields CAISGPGLASYEQYF.

This clonotype was observed a handful of times. The rearrangement uses TRBV28 and TRBJ1-5; D is ambiguous. CDR3 length: 14 residues. V lost 3 bases and J lost 6, with 12 bases in between. Germline V CDR1 and CDR2: MDHEN, SYDVKM. The CDR3 loop reads CASSLGNGVQPQHF. The CDR3 DNA reads as TGTGCCAGCAGTTTGGGAAACGGGGTTCAGCCCCAGCATTTT.

V usage is TRBV6-1 and J usage is TRBJ1-6; possibly TRBD1 for D (6 bases). CDR1 and CDR2 (germline): MNHNS, SASEGT. The length of the CDR3 is 16 residues. V gave up 6 bases and J gave up 0 bases, with 12 bases separating them. The CDR3 protein is CASRQGSLSYNSPLHF. CDR3 sequence (DNA): TGTGCCAGCAGACAGGGCTCCCTCTCCTATAATTCACCCCTCCACTTT.

In this sample, this clonotype turned up many times. V gene TRBV5-6 combines with J gene TRBJ2-5; D is unresolved. This CDR3 comprises 13 residues. Between the trimmed V and J ends, which lost 0 bases and 6 bases, there was a span of 9 bases. CDR1 is SGHDT and CDR2 is YYEEEE in the germline V gene. CDR3 DNA sequence: TGTGCCAGCAGCTTGGGGGTTGAGAAGACCCAGTACTTC. Protein sequence: CASSLGVEKTQYF.

This clonotype was seen more than once but under ten times. V usage is TRBV11-2 and J usage is TRBJ2-6; 7 bases are shared with TRBD1. The V gene end was trimmed by 6 bases and the J gene end by 4 bases; junction bases not matched to a gene: 24. The length of the CDR3 is 21 residues. In germline, CDR1 is SGHAT, CDR2 FQNNGV. The CDR3 region has the DNA TGTGCCAGCAGTCCCACAGGGGTGCCCTTTCCCTTCGGTGCCGGGGCCAACGTCCTGACTTTC. Translated, it gives CASSPTGVPFPFGAGANVLTF.

Many counts were recorded for this clonotype. The chain carries TRBV5-6 and TRBJ2-7; D call uncertain. The CDR3 spans 13 residues. V lost 5 bases to trimming and J lost 4 bases, with 13 bases between them. The germline CDR1 and CDR2 sequences are SGHDT and YYEEEE. The CDR3 bases are TGTGCCAGCAGTAGGTACCCTTCTTACGAGCAGTACTTC. Translated: CASSRYPSYEQYF.

This clonotype has a count of ten or more. The rearrangement joins TRBV7-7 to TRBJ2-3, with 7 bases fitting TRBD2. The germline gives CDR1 SSHAT, CDR2 FNYEAQ (reference sequence). V was pared by 0 bases and J by 2 bases, with 2 bases of the junction left unmatched. The CDR3 is 15 amino acids. The CDR3 loop is CASSLAGGITDTQYF. The CDR3 DNA reads as TGTGCCAGCAGCTTAGCGGGGGGGATCACAGATACGCAGTATTTT.

This clonotype has just a few counts. The CDR3 nucleotides are TGTGCCAGCAGTTTCCGTGGAGGCAAACAGTACTTC. Residues: CASSFRGGKQYF. The chain has TRBV27 and TRBJ2-7, with a weak D call TRBD2 (5 bases). This CDR3 has 12 amino acids. Per the germline V gene, CDR1 is MNHEY and CDR2 is SMNVEV (reference sequence). V was shortened by 3 bases and J by 10 bases, with 13 bases between the two germline ends.

The chain is built from TRBV7-2 and TRBJ1-1, with TRBD1 matching 7 bases. Germline lookup yields CDR1 SGHTA and CDR2 FQGNSA. The CDR3 extends over 16 amino acids. Trimming at V came to 6 bases and at J to 0 bases, leaving 10 bases not matched to a gene. The CDR3 DNA follows: TGTGCCAGCAGTCCACAGGGGATTGGGGTGAACACTGAAGCTTTCTTT. Its translation is CASSPQGIGVNTEAFF. Variable domain in full (rest from reference TRBV7-2 and TRBJ1-1): GAGVSQSPSNKVTEKGKDVELRCDPISGHTALYWYRQSLGQGLEFLIYFQGNSAPDKSGLPSDRFSAERTGGSVSTLTIQRTQQEDSAVYLCASSPQGIGVNTEAFFGQGTRLTVV.

The sample holds many counts of this clonotype. V and J are TRBV6-5 and TRBJ1-2; D possibly corresponds to TRBD1 (5 bases). The V end lost 5 bases, the J end lost 8 bases, and 12 bases lay between the germline ends. The CDR3 consists of 12 residues. Germline V gene lookup returns CDR1 MNHEY and CDR2 SVGAGI. For the CDR3, the DNA is TGTGCCAGCAGTCGTCAGGGCGGCGGCTACACCTTC. This gives the protein CASSRQGGGYTF.

This clonotype was observed many times. This chain connects TRBV5-1 to TRBJ2-1, with D possibly TRBD2 on 7 matching bases. The V and J ends lost 0 bases and 7 bases respectively, with 20 bases between them. CDR3 size: 17 residues. In germline, CDR1 is SGHRS, CDR2 YFSETQ. This CDR3 is CASSLGVGLGGRNEQFF. As DNA, the CDR3 is TGCGCCAGCAGCTTGGGAGTTGGACTAGGGGGTAGGAATGAGCAGTTCTTC.

V is TRBV4-3 and J is TRBJ2-5, with no clear D. The CDR3 is made up of 16 amino acids. Trimming took off 0 bases at V and 4 bases at J, with 15 bases between the two ends. Germline loops: CDR1 LGHNA, CDR2 YSLEER. CDR3 DNA sequence: TGCGCCAGCAGCCAAGATTACGGTCACTTCGGAGAGACCCAGTACTTC. This gives the protein CASSQDYGHFGETQYF.

The rearrangement links TRBV7-9 to TRBJ1-1; D gene unclear. This CDR3 has 14 residues. Per the germline V gene, CDR1 is SEHNR and CDR2 is FQNEAQ (reference sequence). The V gene lost 3 bases and the J gene lost 3 bases, with 11 bases spanning the gap. CDR3 in amino acids: CASSLKGLDTEAFF. The CDR3, as DNA: TGTGCCAGCAGCTTGAAGGGATTGGACACTGAAGCTTTCTTT.